The TCR beta chain under discussion was sequenced for a study of T cells after yellow fever vaccination. TCRdb recomputed calls from the 5' RACE reads with MiXCR, one row per CDR3 protein. Of 360,000 or so distinct CDR3 sequences listed, under 14% are singletons. Broader study findings: Abundant clonotypes from the bulk population could contaminate FACS-sorted repertoires.

Worth noting for this clonotype: Antigen unknown.

Germline CDR1 reads SGHTA; CDR2 reads FQGNSA. The CDR3 extends over 16 amino acids. V lost 9 bases to trimming and J lost 0 bases, with 15 bases between them. The V gene is TRBV7-2, the J gene TRBJ1-6, with D possibly matching TRBD1 (6 bases). The clonotype comes from a man aged 18 to 29 who received the YFV17D yellow fever vaccine. The sample consisted of PBMCs, taken on the day of the first yellow fever vaccination. The CDR3 DNA reads as TGTGCCAGAAACCCAGGGGATAGCTCCTATAATTCACCCCTCCACTTT. Encoded protein: CARNPGDSSYNSPLHF.